This section outlines one T cell receptor (beta chain) sequence together with its context. Its antigen is undetermined. Sequencing of TCRB used Survey level resolution. TCRdb's table, derived via immunoSEQ multiplex PCR, lists solely in-frame clones and lacks some. The table has around 7,100 clones, about 88% seen once; the top ten hold 0.55% to 0.7%. The CDR3 runs 13 residues. V shed 2 bases, J shed 8 bases, and the junction held 6 bases outside the gene matches. Germline assignment: CDR1 GTSNPN and CDR2 SVGIG (reference sequence). The time point is: 2015-2016 season, 7 days after influenza vaccination. Donors were community-dwelling with no influenza vaccine in the prior 6 months. This specimen belongs to a study of follicular helper T cells after annual influenza vaccination. Study-level results: Day 7 ICOS+CD38+ clones were most often found later in ICOS-CD38- cTfh cells. ICOS+CD38+ cTfh clonality change tracked circulating plasmablast frequency change.

This clonotype was obtained from an adult who received the influenza vaccine. The chain combines TRBV30 with TRBJ1-2; 9 bases fit TRBD1. The specimen was CXCR5+ CD38- circulating T follicular helper cells from blood, collected 7 days after influenza vaccination. As to subset: circulating Tfh, non-naive CD4+CXCR5+PD-1+ (ICOS+CD38+ or ICOS-CD38-). This CDR3 is CAWSLQGARGYTF. The CDR3 nucleotides read TGTGCCTGGAGTTTACAGGGGGCTAGAGGCTACACCTTC.